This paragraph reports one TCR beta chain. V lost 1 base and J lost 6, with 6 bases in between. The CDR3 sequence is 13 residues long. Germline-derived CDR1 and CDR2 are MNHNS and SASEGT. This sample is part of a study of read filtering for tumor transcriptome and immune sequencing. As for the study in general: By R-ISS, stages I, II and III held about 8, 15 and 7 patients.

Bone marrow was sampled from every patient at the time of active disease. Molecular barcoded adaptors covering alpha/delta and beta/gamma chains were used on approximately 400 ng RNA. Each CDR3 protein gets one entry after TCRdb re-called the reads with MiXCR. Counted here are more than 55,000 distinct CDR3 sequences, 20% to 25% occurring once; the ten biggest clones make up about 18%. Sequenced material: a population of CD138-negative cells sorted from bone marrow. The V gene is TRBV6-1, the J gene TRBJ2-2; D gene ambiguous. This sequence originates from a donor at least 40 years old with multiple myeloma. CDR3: CASSEEAPGELFF. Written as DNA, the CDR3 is TGTGCCAGCAGTGAAGAGGCACCCGGGGAGCTGTTTTTT.